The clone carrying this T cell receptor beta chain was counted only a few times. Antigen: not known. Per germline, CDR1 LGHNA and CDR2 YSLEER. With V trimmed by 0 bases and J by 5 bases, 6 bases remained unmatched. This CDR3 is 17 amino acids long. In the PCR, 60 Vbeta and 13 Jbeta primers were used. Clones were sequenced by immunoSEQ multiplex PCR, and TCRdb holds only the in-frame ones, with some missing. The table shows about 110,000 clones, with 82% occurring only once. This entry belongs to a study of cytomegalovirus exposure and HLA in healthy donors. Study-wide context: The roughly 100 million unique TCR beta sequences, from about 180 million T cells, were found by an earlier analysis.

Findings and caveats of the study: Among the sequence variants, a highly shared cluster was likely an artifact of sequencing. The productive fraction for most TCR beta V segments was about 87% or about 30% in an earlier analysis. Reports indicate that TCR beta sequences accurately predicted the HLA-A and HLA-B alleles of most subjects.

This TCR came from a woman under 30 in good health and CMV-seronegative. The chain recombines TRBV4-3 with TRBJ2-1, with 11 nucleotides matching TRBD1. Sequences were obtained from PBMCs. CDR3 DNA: TGCGCCAGCAGCCAAGAAGGCAGGACAGGGGGCCACAATGAGCAGTTCTTC. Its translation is CASSQEGRTGGHNEQFF.